This entry is about one T cell receptor beta chain. The sample originates from a study of cytomegalovirus exposure and HLA in healthy donors. 13 Jbeta primers and 60 Vbeta primers were used for the PCR. Sequencing used immunoSEQ multiplex PCR; TCRdb keeps in-frame clones, though not all of them. The sample records approximately 170,000 clones, approximately 81% being singletons. Per germline, CDR1 MDHEN and CDR2 SYDVKM. The trim removed 11 bases at V and 6 bases at J, leaving 8 bases unmatched. CDR3 size: 12 residues. Sequencing was done on a sample of PBMCs. The chain couples TRBV28 to TRBJ2-3; 7 bases agree with TRBD1. This receptor was identified in a male donor in good health and CMV-seronegative. The CDR3 reads CASWTGLDTQYF. The CDR3 DNA reads TGTGCCTCGTGGACAGGATTGGATACGCAGTATTTT.